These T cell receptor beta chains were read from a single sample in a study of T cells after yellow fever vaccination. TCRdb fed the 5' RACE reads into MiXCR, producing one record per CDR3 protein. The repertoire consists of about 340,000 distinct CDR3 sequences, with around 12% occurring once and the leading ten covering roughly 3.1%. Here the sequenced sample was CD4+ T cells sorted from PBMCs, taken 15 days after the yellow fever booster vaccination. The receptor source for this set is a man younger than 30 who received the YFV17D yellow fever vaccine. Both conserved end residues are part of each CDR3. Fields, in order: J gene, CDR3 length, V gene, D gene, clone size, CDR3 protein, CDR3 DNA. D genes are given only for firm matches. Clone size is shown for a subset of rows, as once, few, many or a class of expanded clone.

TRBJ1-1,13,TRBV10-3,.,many,CASTGPLNTEAFF,TGTGCCAGTACAGGGCCTCTGAACACTGAAGCTTTCTTT
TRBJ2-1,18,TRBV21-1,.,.,CASSKSKRDSLRFGEQFF,TGTGCCAGCAGCAAATCAAAGCGGGACAGCCTTCGATTTGGTGAGCAGTTCTTC
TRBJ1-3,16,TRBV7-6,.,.,CASSSRVEPRGNTIYF,TGTGCCAGCAGCTCAAGGGTTGAACCGAGGGGAAACACCATATATTTT
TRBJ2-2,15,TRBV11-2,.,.,CASSLVPANTGELFF,TGTGCCAGCAGCTTAGTCCCCGCGAACACCGGGGAGCTGTTTTTT
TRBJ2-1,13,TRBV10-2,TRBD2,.,CASRGLAGNEQFF,TGCGCCAGCCGGGGGCTAGCGGGCAATGAGCAGTTCTTC
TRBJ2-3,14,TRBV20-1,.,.,CSANDGSSTDTQYF,TGCAGTGCGAATGACGGATCTAGCACAGATACGCAGTATTTT
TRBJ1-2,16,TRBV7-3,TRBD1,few,CASSSGQGAQGYGYTF,TGTGCCAGCAGCTCAGGACAGGGGGCGCAGGGTTATGGCTACACCTTC
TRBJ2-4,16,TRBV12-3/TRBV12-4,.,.,CASSLGHVLAKNIQYF,TGTGCCAGCAGCTTGGGACACGTCTTAGCCAAAAACATTCAGTACTTC
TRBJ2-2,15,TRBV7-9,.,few,CASPSPNRSTGELFF,TGTGCCAGCCCATCTCCCAACAGGTCCACCGGGGAGCTGTTTTTT
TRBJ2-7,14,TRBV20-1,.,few,CSATEQEGLEEQYF,TGCAGTGCTACTGAACAGGAGGGGCTAGAGGAGCAGTACTTC
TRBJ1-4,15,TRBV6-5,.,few,CASSPLAAGNEKLFF,TGTGCCAGCAGTCCCCTGGCCGCAGGGAATGAAAAACTGTTTTTT
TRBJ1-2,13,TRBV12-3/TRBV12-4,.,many,CASSNTGYSGYTF,TGTGCCAGCAGTAACACAGGGTATTCTGGCTACACCTTC
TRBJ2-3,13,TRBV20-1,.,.,CSAQSGGRNTQYF,TGCAGTGCCCAGTCCGGGGGAAGGAATACGCAGTATTTT
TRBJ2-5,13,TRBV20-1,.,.,CSALGEYQETQYF,TGCAGTGCTCTGGGGGAATACCAAGAGACCCAGTACTTC